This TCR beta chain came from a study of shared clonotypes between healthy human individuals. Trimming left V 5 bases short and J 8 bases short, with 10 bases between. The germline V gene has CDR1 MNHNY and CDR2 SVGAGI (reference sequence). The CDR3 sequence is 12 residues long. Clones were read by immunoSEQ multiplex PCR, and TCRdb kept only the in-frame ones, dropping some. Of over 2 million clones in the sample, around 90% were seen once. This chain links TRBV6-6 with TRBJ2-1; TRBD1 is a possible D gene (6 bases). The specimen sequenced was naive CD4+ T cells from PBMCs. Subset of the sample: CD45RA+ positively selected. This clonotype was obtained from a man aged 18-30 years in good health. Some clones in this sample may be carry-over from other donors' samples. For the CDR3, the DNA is TGTGCCAGCAGTACGACAGGTCATGAGCAGTTCTTC. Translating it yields CASSTTGHEQFF.